This T cell receptor beta chain emerged from a study of blood T cell repertoires in COVID-19. Study-level information: Sites across the United States, Italy and Spain contributed samples from acute and convalescent COVID-19. The cDNA or gDNA used as material had been derived from T cells, B-cell-depleted T cells, or PBMCs.

The germline gives CDR1 MNHEY, CDR2 SVGEGT. This CDR3 is built from 17 residues. V lost 0 bases and J lost 2, with 14 bases in between. This clone has more than one count but fewer than ten. Libraries were prepared by immunoSEQ multiplex PCR; TCRdb keeps only in-frame clonotypes and omits some of them. Here the sample spans roughly 150,000 clones, 84% being singletons. The specimen was peripheral blood. This chain connects TRBV6-2 or TRBV6-3 to TRBJ1-5, with unresolved D. The receptor's source is a woman in her forties or fifties in a cohort sampled during active or convalescent COVID-19. The CDR3 DNA is TGTGCCAGCAGTTACTCGCCGTCCCGGGGAGGCAATCAGCCCCAGCATTTT. The encoded protein is CASSYSPSRGGNQPQHF.